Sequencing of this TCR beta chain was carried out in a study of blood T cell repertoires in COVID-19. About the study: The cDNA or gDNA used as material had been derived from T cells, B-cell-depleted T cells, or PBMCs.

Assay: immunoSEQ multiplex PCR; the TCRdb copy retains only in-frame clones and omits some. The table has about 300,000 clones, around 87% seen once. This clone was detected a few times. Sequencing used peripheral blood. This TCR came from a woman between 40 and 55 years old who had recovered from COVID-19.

The CDR3 region is CASSLGLTNTEAFF. The CDR3 DNA sequence: TGTGCCAGCAGCTTAGGACTGACGAACACTGAAGCTTTCTTT. The gene calls are TRBV7-2 and TRBJ1-1; D gene ambiguous. This CDR3 is built from 14 residues. V lost 1 base to trimming and J lost 1 base, with 7 bases between them. Germline CDR1 is SGHTA and CDR2 is FQGNSA.